By sample fraction, the clone carrying this TCR beta chain is medium-sized. Its antigen is undetermined. Trimming took 3 bases from V and 2 from J, leaving 26 bases between them. This CDR3 has 19 amino acids. Per germline, CDR1 SGHNT and CDR2 YENEEA. These data come from a study of T cells in localized non-small cell lung cancer. Broader study findings: Of the tissues analyzed, uninvolved adjacent lung showed maximal T cell clonality, greater than tumor.

Method: immunoSEQ multiplex PCR; TCRdb's copy keeps in-frame clones and lacks some. The sample consists of some 890 clones, around 20% of them appearing once. The sequencing used normal lung tissue next to the tumor, collected before any cancer treatment. The TCR was taken from a woman aged 35 to 70 with stage II lung adenocarcinoma. V and J are TRBV11-3 and TRBJ2-7; no clear D. In nucleotides, the CDR3 is TGTGCCAGCAGCTTGTGGTTCGTGGCACACTACTCCAAAACCTACGAGCAGTACTTC. Protein product: CASSLWFVAHYSKTYEQYF. Filled out from reference TRBV11-3 and TRBJ2-7, the complete variable domain reads EAGVVQSPRYKIIEKKQPVAFWCNPISGHNTLYWYLQNLGQGPELLIRYENEEAVDDSQLPKDRFSAERLKGVDSTLKIQPAELGDSAVYLCASSLWFVAHYSKTYEQYFGPGTRLTVT.